This TCR beta chain was found in a study of blood T cell repertoires in COVID-19. Study details: Both acute and convalescent COVID-19 samples were obtained from the United States, Italy and Spain. PBMCs, B-cell-depleted T cells, or T cells provided the cDNA or gDNA that made up the material.

CDR1 is SGHDN and CDR2 is FVKESK in the germline V gene. This CDR3 spans 15 amino acids. Trimming took 8 bases from V and 4 from J; bases not matched to a gene: 9. Per the original methods: Amplification from reference gene primers served as the basis for estimated nucleated cell counts. The repertoire was sequenced with immunoSEQ multiplex PCR; TCRdb's copy has only in-frame clones and lacks some. Clone size and V and J calls were adopted from that table, with D and trimming inferred from the DNA. The sample shows 300,000 to 350,000 clones, about 89% of them seen only once. Enrollment of patients from Seattle took place during active infection, with longitudinal follow-up.

The V and J genes are TRBV14 and TRBJ2-7, with 12 bases lining up with TRBD1. What was sequenced was peripheral blood. This TCR was recovered from a woman in her forties or fifties with COVID-19, enrolled during active disease. This CDR3 reads CASSIPGQGAYEQYF. CDR3 in DNA: TGTGCCAGCTCCATACCGGGACAGGGGGCGTACGAGCAGTACTTC. The full variable domain, with the rest looked up from reference TRBV14 and TRBJ2-7, is EAGVTQFPSHSVIEKGQTVTLRCDPISGHDNLYWYRRVMGKEIKFLLHFVKESKQDESGMPNNRFLAERTGGTYSTLKVQPAELEDSGVYFCASSIPGQGAYEQYFGPGTRLTVT.